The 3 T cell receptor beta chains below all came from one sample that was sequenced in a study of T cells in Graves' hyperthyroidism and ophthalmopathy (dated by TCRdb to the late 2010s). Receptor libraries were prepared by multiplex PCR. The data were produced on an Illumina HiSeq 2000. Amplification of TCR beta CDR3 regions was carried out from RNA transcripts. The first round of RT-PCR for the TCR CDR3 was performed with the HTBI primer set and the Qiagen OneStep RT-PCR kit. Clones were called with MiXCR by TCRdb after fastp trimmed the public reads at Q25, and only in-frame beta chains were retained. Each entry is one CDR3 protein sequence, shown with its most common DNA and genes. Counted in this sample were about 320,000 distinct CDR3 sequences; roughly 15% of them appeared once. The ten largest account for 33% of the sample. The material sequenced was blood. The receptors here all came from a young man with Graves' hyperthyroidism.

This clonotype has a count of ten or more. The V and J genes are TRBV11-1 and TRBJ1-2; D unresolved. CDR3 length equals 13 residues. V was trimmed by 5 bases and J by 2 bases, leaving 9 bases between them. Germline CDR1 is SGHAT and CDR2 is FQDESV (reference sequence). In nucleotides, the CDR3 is TGTGCCAGCAGCCCCCAAACCAACTATGGCTACACCTTC. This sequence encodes CASSPQTNYGYTF.

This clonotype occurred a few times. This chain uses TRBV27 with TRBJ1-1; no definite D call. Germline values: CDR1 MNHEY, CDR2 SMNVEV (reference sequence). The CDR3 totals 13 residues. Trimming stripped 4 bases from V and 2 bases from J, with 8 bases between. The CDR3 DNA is TGTGCCAGCAGTTCCTATAAAAACACTGAAGCTTTCTTT. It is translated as CASSSYKNTEAFF.

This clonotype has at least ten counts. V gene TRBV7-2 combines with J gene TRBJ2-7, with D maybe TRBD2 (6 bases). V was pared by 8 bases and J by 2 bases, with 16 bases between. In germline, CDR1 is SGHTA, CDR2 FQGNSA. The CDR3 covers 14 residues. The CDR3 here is CASLLGGPTYEQYF. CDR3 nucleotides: TGTGCCAGCCTCTTGGGAGGCCCGACCTACGAGCAGTACTTC.